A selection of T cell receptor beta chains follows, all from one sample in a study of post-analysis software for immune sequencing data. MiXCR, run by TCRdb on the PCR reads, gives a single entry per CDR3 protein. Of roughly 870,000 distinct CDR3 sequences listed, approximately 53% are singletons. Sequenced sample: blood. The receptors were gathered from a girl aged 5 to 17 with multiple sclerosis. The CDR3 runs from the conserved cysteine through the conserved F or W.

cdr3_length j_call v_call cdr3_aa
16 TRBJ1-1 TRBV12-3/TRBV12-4 CASSLGAGQGANEAFF
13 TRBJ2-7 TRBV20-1 CSASGLAGYEQYF
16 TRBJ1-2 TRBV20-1 CSAPLMDRRPNYGYTF
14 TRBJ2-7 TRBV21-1 CASSRDRGAYEQYF
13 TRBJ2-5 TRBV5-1 CASSFVGGETQYF
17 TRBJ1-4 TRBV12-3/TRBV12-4 CATDHRGSWVANEKLFF
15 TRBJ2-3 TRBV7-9 CASSAGTYSTDTQYF
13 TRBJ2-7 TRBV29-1 CSVGQGATYEQYF
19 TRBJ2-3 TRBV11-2 CASSSSSGTGSFRGRRKYF
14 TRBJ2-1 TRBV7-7 CASSLNHQFGEQFF
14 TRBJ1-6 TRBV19 CASSDQGLRSPLHF
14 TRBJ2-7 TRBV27 CASSSHRSSYEQYF
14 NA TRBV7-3 CASSEKGAYNEQYF
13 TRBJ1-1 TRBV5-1 CASSPLQGTGDFF
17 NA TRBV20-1 CSARDPQSAGLTYEQYF
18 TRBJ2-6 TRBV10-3 CAIRDPSRARSGANVLTF
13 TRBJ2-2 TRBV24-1 CATRAGNTGELFF
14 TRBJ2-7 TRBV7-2 CASSSRGQTYEQYF
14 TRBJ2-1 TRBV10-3 CAISIAGVGNEQFF
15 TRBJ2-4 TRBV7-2 CASMLAGLAKNIQYF
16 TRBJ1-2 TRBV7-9 CASTDVGPGEGYGYTF
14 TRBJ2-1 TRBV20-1 CSARGQGQYNEQFF
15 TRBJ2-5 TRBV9 CASSVAGLLQETQYF
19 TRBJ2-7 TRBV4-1 CASSQPSGEVQSTSYEQYF
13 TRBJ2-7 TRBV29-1 CSVVRAGTYEQYF
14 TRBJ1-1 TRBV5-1 CASSLDGQRTEAFF
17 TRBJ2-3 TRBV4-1 CASSQDEMGGTADTQYF
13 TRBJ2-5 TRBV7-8 CASSDLAAETQYF
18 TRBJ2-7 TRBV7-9 CASSLKSGLAGVIHEQYF
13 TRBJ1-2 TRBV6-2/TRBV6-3 CASNPVPNYGYTF
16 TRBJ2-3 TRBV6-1 CASSIGAGGPTDTQYF
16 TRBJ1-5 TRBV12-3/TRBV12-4 CASSLAGSTSNQPQHF
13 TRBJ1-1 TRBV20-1 CSARQRYYTEAFF
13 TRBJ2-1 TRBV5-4 CASSSKTGNEQFF
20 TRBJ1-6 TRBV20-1 CSARAPRGRAAPSYNSPLHF
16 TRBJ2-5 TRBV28 CASSSPRPGQQETQYF
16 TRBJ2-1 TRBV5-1 CASSLAISFTGNEQFF
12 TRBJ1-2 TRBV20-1 CSAGLSNYGYTF
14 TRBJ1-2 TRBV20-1 CSARDWQGGYGYTF
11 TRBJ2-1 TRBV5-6 CASSDVNEQFF
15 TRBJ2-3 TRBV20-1 CSATTPGQGTDTQYF
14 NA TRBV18 CASSPNRVTDEQYF